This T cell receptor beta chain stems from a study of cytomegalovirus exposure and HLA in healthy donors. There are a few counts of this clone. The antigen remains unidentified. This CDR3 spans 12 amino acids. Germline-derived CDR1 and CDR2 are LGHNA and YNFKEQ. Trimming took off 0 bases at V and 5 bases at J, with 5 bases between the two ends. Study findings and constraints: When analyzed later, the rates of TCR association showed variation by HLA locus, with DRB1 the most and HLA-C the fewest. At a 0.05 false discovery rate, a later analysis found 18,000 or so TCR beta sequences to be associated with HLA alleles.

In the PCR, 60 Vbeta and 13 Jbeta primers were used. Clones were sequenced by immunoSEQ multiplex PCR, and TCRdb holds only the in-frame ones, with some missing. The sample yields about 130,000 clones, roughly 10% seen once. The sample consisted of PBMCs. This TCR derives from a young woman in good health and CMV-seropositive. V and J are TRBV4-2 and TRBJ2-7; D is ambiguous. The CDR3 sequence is CASSQDFDEQYF. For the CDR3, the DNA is TGTGCCAGCAGCCAAGACTTTGACGAGCAGTACTTC.